The 26 T cell receptor beta chains in this list originate from one sample, sequenced in a study of blood T cell repertoires in COVID-19. The table came from immunoSEQ multiplex PCR; TCRdb's copy has only in-frame clones and leaves some out. The sample includes about 130,000 clones, around 70% of them seen just once. The sample was peripheral blood. The receptors were sampled from a man at least 80 years old with COVID-19, enrolled during active disease.

The chain recombines TRBV28 with TRBJ1-1; D is possibly TRBD1 (6 bases). V lost 6 bases and J 4 bases, leaving 18 bases between the germline ends. The CDR3 sequence is 15 residues long. Germline V gene lookup returns CDR1 MDHEN and CDR2 SYDVKM. This CDR3 reads CASRSSGGGGTEAFF. In DNA, the CDR3 is TGTGCCAGCAGGTCTAGCGGGGGCGGTGGCACTGAAGCTTTCTTT.

The rearrangement uses TRBV6-5 and TRBJ1-6; D not resolved. CDR1 is MNHEY and CDR2 is SVGAGI in the germline V gene. Trimming left V 7 bases short and J 3 bases short, with 7 bases between. The CDR3 totals 13 residues. CDR3 residues: CASIAGYNSPLHF. CDR3 nucleotides: TGTGCCAGCATCGCAGGCTATAATTCACCCCTCCACTTT.

This rearrangement joins TRBV13 to TRBJ2-5; TRBD2 agrees at 12 bases. The CDR3 extends over 19 amino acids. The junction had 12 bases not matched to a gene; V was cut back by 3 bases and J by 1 base. Germline CDR1 and CDR2: PRHDT and FYEKMQ (reference sequence). The CDR3 sequence is CASSFQGVTSGSIQETQYF. The CDR3 coding sequence is TGTGCCAGCAGCTTTCAGGGGGTGACTAGCGGGAGTATCCAAGAGACCCAGTACTTC.

Points on this clone: The sample contains more than one DNA sequence encoding this CDR3. The chain couples TRBV28 to TRBJ1-5; the match to TRBD1 covers 9 bases. Unmatched junction bases numbered 6, after V lost 5 bases and J lost 7 bases. The germline V gene has CDR1 MDHEN and CDR2 SYDVKM. The CDR3 totals 14 residues. The CDR3 loop reads CASSPGQGNQPQHF. CDR3 DNA sequence: TGTGCCAGCAGTCCAGGACAGGGGAACCAGCCCCAGCATTTT.

V and J are TRBV5-4 and TRBJ2-3, with 14 positions matching TRBD2. The V and J ends lost 4 bases and 9 bases, in that order; junction bases with no gene match: 10. CDR3 length: 16 residues. Germline V gives CDR1 SGHNT, CDR2 YYREEE (reference sequence). CDR3 residues: CASSALGTSGRGTQYF. Written as DNA, the CDR3 is TGTGCCAGCAGCGCGCTAGGGACTAGCGGGAGAGGCACGCAGTATTTT.

This chain joins TRBV6-5 and TRBJ2-7, with D tentatively TRBD1 (5 bases). V shed 2 bases and J shed 3 bases, with 11 bases lying between them. CDR1 is MNHEY and CDR2 is SVGAGI in the germline V gene. This CDR3 has 14 residues. CDR3 in amino acids: CASSYGAGNYEQYF. CDR3 coding DNA: TGTGCCAGCAGTTACGGGGCAGGGAACTACGAGCAGTACTTC.

This clone was observed a single time. V and J are TRBV24-1 and TRBJ2-1; 7 bases match TRBD1. Trimming at V came to 4 bases and at J to 6 bases, leaving 8 bases not matched to a gene. The length of the CDR3 is 15 residues. Germline assignment: CDR1 KGHDR and CDR2 SFDVKD. The CDR3 spells CATSDSRDSRNEQFF. The DNA of the CDR3 is TGTGCCACCAGTGACTCGAGGGACAGCCGCAATGAGCAGTTCTTC.

This clone appeared many times. This chain joins TRBV11-2 and TRBJ1-2; D remains unclear. Deletions cut 5 bases from V and 2 bases from J, with 6 bases between. The CDR3 sequence is 12 residues long. The germline V gene encodes CDR1 SGHAT and CDR2 FQNNGV. DNA for the CDR3: TGTGCCAGCAGCCCAGGAAACTATGGCTACACCTTC. It translates to CASSPGNYGYTF. Full variable domain (rest looked up from reference TRBV11-2 and TRBJ1-2): EAGVAQSPRYKIIEKRQSVAFWCNPISGHATLYWYQQILGQGPKLLIQFQNNGVVDDSQLPKDRFSAERLKGVDSTLKIQPAKLEDSAVYLCASSPGNYGYTFGSGTRLTVV.

V and J are TRBV6-5 and TRBJ2-1, with 8 bases that match TRBD2. This CDR3 region has 14 residues. V lost 8 bases, J lost 4 bases, and 7 bases stayed unmatched. In germline, CDR1 is MNHEY, CDR2 SVGAGI. CDR3 protein: CASFGAGAYNEQFF. The CDR3 coding sequence is TGTGCCAGCTTCGGAGCGGGAGCATACAATGAGCAGTTCTTC.

This clone appeared a few times. The chain carries TRBV27 and TRBJ2-7; 7 bases are shared with TRBD1. Trimming cost V 6 bases and J 2 bases; bases outside gene matches: 10. Germline V gives CDR1 MNHEY, CDR2 SMNVEV (reference sequence). The CDR3 sequence is 15 residues long. The DNA of the CDR3 is TGTGCCAGCAGCCCCGCCCCGACAGGGCCCTACGAGCAGTACTTC. It codes for CASSPAPTGPYEQYF.

The rearrangement uses TRBV5-1 and TRBJ2-2; 9 bases are a match to TRBD2. This CDR3 comprises 15 residues. Germline-derived CDR1 and CDR2 are SGHRS and YFSETQ. Trimming cost V 3 bases and J 4 bases; bases outside gene matches: 4. The CDR3 loop is CASSSSGIGTGELFF. The CDR3 nucleotides are TGCGCCAGCAGCTCTAGCGGGATTGGCACCGGGGAGCTGTTTTTT.

This clone has only one observation. The chain is built from TRBV19 and TRBJ1-4; D uncertain. With 3 bases removed from V and 4 bases from J, the gap between germline ends came to 6 bases. This CDR3 has 13 residues. Germline CDR1 and CDR2: LNHDA and SQIVND (reference sequence). CDR3 sequence: CASSMRRNEKLFF. For the CDR3, the DNA is TGTGCCAGTAGTATGAGGCGTAATGAAAAACTGTTTTTT.

V usage is TRBV6-5 and J usage is TRBJ1-2; 8 nucleotides match TRBD1. CDR3 length: 14 amino acids. Per germline, CDR1 MNHEY and CDR2 SVGAGI. The V and J ends lost 8 bases and 2 bases, in that order; junction bases with no gene match: 7. The CDR3 DNA sequence: TGTGCCAGCGCCAGGGGGCGAGAGAACTATGGCTACACCTTC. Amino acids: CASARGRENYGYTF.

The chain recombines TRBV18 with TRBJ2-7, with TRBD1 matching 7 bases. V was pared by 6 bases and J by 5 bases, with 7 bases of the junction left unmatched. Germline CDR1 is KGHSH and CDR2 is LQKENI. CDR3 length equals 13 residues. CDR3 sequence reads: CASSPSQGNEQYF. For the CDR3, the DNA is TGTGCCAGCTCCCCATCACAGGGGAACGAGCAGTACTTC.

The genes are TRBV7-8 and TRBJ1-2, with 12 bases fitting TRBD1. The CDR3 is made up of 15 amino acids. The junction had 4 bases not matched to a gene; V was cut back by 4 bases and J by 4 bases. The germline gives CDR1 SGHVS, CDR2 FQNEAQ. The chain's CDR3 is CASSWDRGLFYGYTF. The CDR3 DNA follows: TGTGCCAGCAGCTGGGACAGGGGGCTGTTCTATGGCTACACCTTC.

The chain links TRBV6-1 to TRBJ2-3; D is undetermined. The V end lost 2 bases, the J end lost 6 bases, and 12 bases lay between the germline ends. CDR3 length equals 14 residues. CDR1 and CDR2 from the germline V gene are MNHNS and SASEGT. The CDR3 protein is CASSEKPRYDTQYF. The CDR3 DNA is TGTGCCAGCAGTGAAAAACCTAGGTATGATACGCAGTATTTT.

The chain couples TRBV5-1 to TRBJ1-2; 10 nucleotides line up with TRBD1. The CDR3 sequence is 18 residues long. V shed 0 bases, J shed 1 base, and the junction held 9 bases outside the gene matches. CDR1 is SGHRS, CDR2 YFSETQ, per germline. The CDR3, as DNA: TGCGCCAGCAGCTTGGATGGGACAGGGGTAGGGGATAACTATGGCTACACCTTC. Its protein is CASSLDGTGVGDNYGYTF.

CDR3 loop: CASSVGTHNTGELFF. DNA for the CDR3: TGTGCCAGCAGCGTAGGCACTCACAACACCGGGGAGCTGTTTTTT. This chain joins TRBV9 and TRBJ2-2; D not resolved. The V gene's germline CDR1 is SGDLS and CDR2 YYNGEE. The CDR3 is 15 amino acids. With 0 bases removed from V and 2 bases from J, the gap between germline ends came to 8 bases.

V and J are TRBV27 and TRBJ2-7; D is unresolved. Germline V lookup: CDR1 MNHEY, CDR2 SMNVEV (reference sequence). V was pared by 0 bases and J by 1 base, with 10 bases between. The CDR3 length is 15 residues. The CDR3 reads CASSLSAVYSYEQYF. The CDR3 DNA follows: TGTGCCAGCAGTTTATCGGCGGTATATTCCTACGAGCAGTACTTC.

V usage is TRBV6-2 or TRBV6-3 and J usage is TRBJ2-1; TRBD1 matches 7 bases. The CDR3 sequence is 13 residues long. V trimming: 2 bases; J trimming: 5 bases; junction bases outside the gene matches: 0. Germline V gives CDR1 MNHEY, CDR2 SVGEGT. CDR3: CASSYRGHNEQFF. The DNA of the CDR3 is TGTGCCAGCAGTTACAGGGGGCACAATGAGCAGTTCTTC.

J is TRBJ1-2 and V is TRBV6-1, with TRBD1 matching over 8 bases. CDR1 is MNHNS, CDR2 SASEGT, per germline. The CDR3 is 13 amino acids. The ends lost 0 bases at V and 8 bases at J; junction bases unmatched: 2. The CDR3, as DNA: TGTGCCAGCAGTGAAGCCCAGGGGGCAGGCTACACCTTC. This gives the protein CASSEAQGAGYTF.

Only a few counts were recorded for this clone. The chain uses TRBV5-1 and TRBJ2-7; 9 positions agree with TRBD1. Unmatched junction bases numbered 3, after V lost 0 bases and J lost 2 bases. This CDR3 comprises 15 residues. In germline, CDR1 is SGHRS, CDR2 YFSETQ. The CDR3 DNA is TGCGCCAGCAGCTTGGGGGACAGGGTGCCCTACGAGCAGTACTTC. This encodes CASSLGDRVPYEQYF.

The sample holds one count of this clone. This chain joins TRBV6-5 and TRBJ1-2; D possibly corresponds to TRBD1 (6 bases). This CDR3 contains 14 residues. The V and J ends lost 0 bases and 4 bases respectively, with 9 bases between them. The germline V gene has CDR1 MNHEY and CDR2 SVGAGI. The CDR3 DNA is TGTGCCAGCAGTTACTCGAGACAGGTCTATGGCTACACCTTC. This codes for CASSYSRQVYGYTF.

The J gene is TRBJ2-7, the V gene TRBV6-5; no firm D call. V was pared by 6 bases and J by 3 bases, with 15 bases between. Germline values: CDR1 MNHEY, CDR2 SVGAGI. The CDR3 spans 14 residues. CDR3 nucleotide sequence: TGTGCCAGCAGGCAAGTTGGGCCCAACTACGAGCAGTACTTC. Translated: CASRQVGPNYEQYF.

The chain couples TRBV29-1 to TRBJ2-7; tentative D call: TRBD1 (6 bases). The CDR3 sequence is 12 residues long. Trimming shortened V by 1 base and J by 2 bases, and 6 bases separated the two germline ends. CDR1 and CDR2 (germline): SQVTM, ANQGSEA. CDR3 coding DNA: TGCAGCGTTGAAGGGGACACCTACGAGCAGTACTTC. It is translated as CSVEGDTYEQYF.

The V call is TRBV27, the J call TRBJ2-1; 10 bases are shared with TRBD2. There are 17 residues in the CDR3. V lost 3 bases and J lost 2; bases outside the gene matches: 7. CDR1 and CDR2 from the germline V gene are MNHEY and SMNVEV (reference sequence). The CDR3, as DNA: TGTGCCAGCAGTTTCCCCAAAAGCGGGAGGGCCTACAATGAGCAGTTCTTC. The encoded protein is CASSFPKSGRAYNEQFF.